The rows below give T cell receptor beta chains drawn from one sample of a study of T-cell memory formation after mild COVID-19. MiXCR was run by TCRdb on the 5' RACE reads, yielding one entry per CDR3 protein. The sample has roughly 280,000 distinct CDR3 sequences, under 8.5% seen once; the top ten hold less than 25%. The sample consisted of PBMCs or a T cell subset sorted from them (not recorded which). These receptors came from a man aged 18 to 30 who had mild COVID-19 (a few samples of this study predate the infection). Cell type and time point are not known. Both conserved end residues are part of each CDR3. The D gene is left open where the match is weak. A clone size is listed for some rows: how often the clone was seen (once, few, many), or a class if it is expanded.

NA	TRBJ2-7	TRBV21-1	many	CASSIGTGKRYYEQYF	TGTGCCAGCAGCATTGGGACAGGGAAGAGGTACTACGAGCAGTACTTC
NA	TRBJ2-1	TRBV6-5	NA	CATLDYPSRDEQFF	TGTGCCACCTTGGACTATCCCTCTCGCGATGAGCAGTTCTTC
NA	TRBJ1-2	TRBV20-1	few	CSAPRVNYGYTF	TGCAGTGCCCCTAGAGTTAATTATGGCTACACCTTC
NA	TRBJ2-1	TRBV2	few	CASSAVEFEQFF	TGTGCCAGCAGTGCGGTGGAATTTGAGCAGTTCTTC
TRBD1	TRBJ1-2	TRBV6-5	many	CASRRQGRVPGYTF	TGTGCCAGCAGGCGACAGGGGCGTGTTCCTGGCTACACCTTC
NA	TRBJ2-7	TRBV10-1	NA	CASSDQRGSYEQYF	TGCGCCAGCAGTGACCAACGGGGGTCCTACGAGCAGTACTTC
NA	TRBJ2-1	TRBV7-2	few	CASSLRAMKFF	TGTGCCAGCAGCTTACGGGCAATGAAGTTCTTC
NA	TRBJ1-1	TRBV12-3/TRBV12-4	NA	CASNGGARGGTEAFF	TGTGCCAGCAACGGGGGGGCCCGAGGAGGCACTGAAGCTTTCTTT
NA	TRBJ2-7	TRBV7-6	NA	CASSPSWDRHEQYF	TGTGCCAGCAGCCCGAGCTGGGATAGGCACGAGCAGTACTTC
NA	TRBJ2-5	TRBV3-1	many	CASSRGGPQYF	TGTGCCAGCAGCCGGGGGGGGCCCCAGTACTTC
NA	TRBJ2-1	TRBV7-6	many	CASSLGGLGEQFF	TGTGCCAGCAGCTTAGGGGGCCTGGGTGAGCAGTTCTTC
NA	TRBJ2-2	TRBV6-6	few	CASSLGSIVSGELFF	TGTGCCAGCAGTTTAGGGAGTATAGTCTCCGGGGAGCTGTTTTTT
TRBD2	TRBJ2-1	TRBV6-5	few	CASRGLAGDPNEQFF	TGTGCCAGCAGAGGACTAGCGGGGGATCCCAATGAGCAGTTCTTC
NA	TRBJ2-5	TRBV5-1	few	CASSLGIQETQYF	TGCGCCAGCAGCTTGGGGATTCAAGAGACCCAGTACTTC
NA	TRBJ2-2	TRBV7-9	many	CASSSGQRELFF	TGTGCCAGCAGCTCCGGTCAACGGGAGCTGTTTTTT
NA	TRBJ1-5	TRBV9	few	CASSEGPNFYSNQPQHF	TGTGCCAGCAGCGAGGGACCGAACTTTTATAGCAATCAGCCCCAGCATTTT
NA	TRBJ1-2	TRBV6-1	NA	CASQSHYGYTF	TGTGCCAGCCAGTCCCACTATGGCTACACCTTC
TRBD2	TRBJ2-5	TRBV12-3/TRBV12-4	NA	CASTSGLTYPVETQYF	TGTGCCAGCACCTCGGGACTAACCTACCCGGTAGAGACCCAGTACTTC
NA	TRBJ1-1	TRBV4-3	NA	CASSQDRWYTEAFF	TGCGCCAGCAGCCAAGATAGATGGTACACTGAAGCTTTCTTT
TRBD2	TRBJ2-3	TRBV3-1	NA	CASSPSWTSGTDTQYF	TGTGCCAGCAGCCCAAGTTGGACTAGCGGTACAGATACGCAGTATTTT
NA	TRBJ2-5	TRBV18	NA	CASSPALVSQETQYF	TGTGCCAGCTCACCGGCTCTAGTTTCCCAAGAGACCCAGTACTTC
TRBD1	TRBJ1-5	TRBV29-1	few	CSARDRGDQPQHF	TGCAGCGCACGGGACAGGGGGGACCAGCCCCAGCATTTT
TRBD1	TRBJ1-1	TRBV12-3/TRBV12-4	NA	CASSSVTGHTEAFF	TGTGCCAGCAGTTCTGTGACAGGGCACACTGAAGCTTTCTTT
NA	TRBJ2-2	TRBV7-3	many	CASSLKGFRTGELFF	TGTGCCAGCAGCTTAAAAGGGTTCAGGACCGGGGAGCTGTTTTTT
NA	TRBJ1-6	TRBV7-8	many	CASSNQRSPLHF	TGTGCCAGCAGCAACCAACGATCACCCCTCCACTTT
NA	TRBJ1-4	TRBV7-9	NA	CASSLNGRSINEKLFF	TGTGCCAGCAGCTTGAACGGTAGATCGATTAATGAAAAACTGTTTTTT
TRBD2	TRBJ2-3	TRBV3-1	few	CASSHQRLAGTDTQYF	TGTGCCAGCAGCCATCAGAGACTAGCGGGAACAGATACGCAGTATTTT
TRBD2	TRBJ2-3	TRBV5-1	many	CASSPLTSGGPDTQYF	TGCGCCAGCAGCCCCCTTACTAGCGGGGGACCAGATACGCAGTATTTT
NA	TRBJ2-6	TRBV7-3	few	CASSPTGTNSGANVLTF	TGTGCCAGCAGTCCCACAGGCACCAACTCTGGGGCCAACGTCCTGACTTTC
NA	TRBJ2-1	TRBV12-3/TRBV12-4	few	CASTSWGGPNNEQFF	TGTGCCAGCACCTCTTGGGGGGGGCCGAACAATGAGCAGTTCTTC
TRBD1	TRBJ1-4	TRBV7-6	many	CASSPGGGTGPNEKLFF	TGTGCCAGCAGCCCAGGGGGAGGGACAGGGCCCAATGAAAAACTGTTTTTT
TRBD1	TRBJ2-3	TRBV9	NA	CASSFQGAGTDTQYF	TGTGCCAGCAGCTTCCAGGGGGCTGGCACAGATACGCAGTATTTT
NA	TRBJ2-2	TRBV2	NA	CASSVGAPGELFF	TGTGCCAGCAGTGTGGGGGCCCCCGGGGAGCTGTTTTTT
NA	TRBJ2-3	TRBV20-1	NA	CSASGAGLGSTDTQYF	TGCAGTGCTAGTGGGGCGGGACTTGGTAGCACAGATACGCAGTATTTT
NA	TRBJ1-1	TRBV20-1	NA	CSARGQTLNTEAFF	TGCAGTGCTAGAGGCCAGACTCTGAACACTGAAGCTTTCTTT
NA	TRBJ2-6	TRBV7-9	NA	CASSDRTSGANVLTF	TGTGCCAGCAGCGATAGAACTTCTGGGGCCAACGTCCTGACTTTC
TRBD2	TRBJ2-2	TRBV29-1	few	CSVASGGSTGELFF	TGCAGCGTGGCTAGCGGGGGGTCCACCGGGGAGCTGTTTTTT
TRBD2	TRBJ2-2	TRBV20-1	NA	CSARGPLAGSTGELFF	TGCAGTGCTAGAGGCCCCCTAGCGGGGAGCACCGGGGAGCTGTTTTTT
TRBD1	TRBJ1-5	TRBV20-1	few	CSARAGGGNQPQHF	TGCAGTGCTAGAGCAGGGGGCGGCAATCAGCCCCAGCATTTT
TRBD1	TRBJ2-1	TRBV9	few	CASSAAPGTGSNEQFF	TGTGCCAGCAGCGCAGCCCCCGGGACAGGGTCTAATGAGCAGTTCTTC
TRBD2	TRBJ2-1	TRBV20-1	many	CSATLAGGQNEQFF	TGCAGTGCCACGCTAGCGGGGGGGCAGAACGAGCAGTTCTTC
TRBD1	TRBJ2-7	TRBV20-1	many	CSARRDRGGREQYF	TGCAGTGCTAGGAGGGACAGGGGAGGGCGCGAGCAGTACTTC
TRBD1	TRBJ1-1	TRBV20-1	NA	CSAYRGPNTEAFF	TGCAGTGCATACAGGGGGCCGAACACTGAAGCTTTCTTT
NA	TRBJ2-3	TRBV7-9	few	CASSLTGRGSTDTQYF	TGTGCCAGCAGCTTAACGGGCCGGGGGAGCACAGATACGCAGTATTTT
NA	TRBJ1-5	TRBV7-9	few	CASSSGLRQPQHF	TGTGCCAGCAGCTCCGGGCTCAGACAGCCCCAGCATTTT
NA	TRBJ1-5	TRBV7-6	NA	CASSLGWSGSGQPQHF	TGTGCCAGCAGCTTGGGTTGGTCAGGTTCCGGTCAGCCCCAGCATTTT
TRBD1	TRBJ2-7	TRBV7-3	many	CASSWTGGYEQYF	TGTGCCAGCAGCTGGACAGGGGGCTACGAGCAGTACTTC
NA	TRBJ1-1	TRBV5-1	many	CASSLVGIEGNEAFF	TGCGCCAGCAGCTTGGTGGGGATTGAAGGGAATGAAGCTTTCTTT
TRBD2	TRBJ2-3	TRBV10-3	few	CAISESTPGGPDTQYF	TGTGCCATCAGTGAGTCGACTCCGGGAGGGCCAGATACGCAGTATTTT
NA	TRBJ1-5	TRBV6-5	many	CASSPRDTQPQHF	TGTGCCAGCAGCCCTAGGGATACTCAGCCCCAGCATTTT